Listed below are T cell receptor beta chains from one sample, sequenced in a study of molecular identifiers for immune sequencing clone quantification. In TCRdb, the PCR reads were re-called with MiXCR into one record per CDR3 protein. The sample records over 600,000 distinct CDR3 sequences, 15% to 20% being singletons. Input material: naive CD8+ T cells from blood, with Jurkat cell RNA spiked in. These TCRs come from a human donor in good health. Some libraries in this study had Jurkat cell RNA spiked in. Both conserved end residues are part of each CDR3. A D gene is named only where the DNA matches it firmly. Clone size is shown for a subset of rows, as once, few, many or a class of expanded clone.

d_call,j_call,clone_size,v_call,cdr3_nt,cdr3_aa
TRBD1,TRBJ2-7,many,TRBV6-5,TGTGCCAGCAGTTACGCGGGACAGGGAAGTACCGAGCAGTACTTC,CASSYAGQGSTEQYF
TRBD1,TRBJ2-4,many,TRBV7-9,TGTGCCAGCAGCCCAGGGACAGTCTTTGACATTCAGTACTTC,CASSPGTVFDIQYF
NA,TRBJ2-5,NA,TRBV11-2,TGTGCCAGCAGCTTAGGGAATCTTCGGACAGTCCAAGAGACCCAGTACTTC,CASSLGNLRTVQETQYF
NA,TRBJ2-5,few,TRBV14,TGTGCCAGCAGCCAAGATATGTGGGGGAGAGGCGAGACCCAGTACTTC,CASSQDMWGRGETQYF
NA,TRBJ2-3,many,TRBV6-5,TGTGCCAGCAGTTACCACGTACCAGGACCCACAGATACGCAGTATTTT,CASSYHVPGPTDTQYF
TRBD2,TRBJ2-5,few,TRBV7-6,TGTGCCAGCAGCTTAACAAGCGGGAGGGTGCCGGTTTTAGTGAAGACCCAGTACTTC,CASSLTSGRVPVLVKTQYF
NA,TRBJ1-5,many,TRBV12-3/TRBV12-4,TGTGCCAGCAGTTTTGTGGCAGCTCCTATTTATAGCAATCAGCCCCAGCATTTT,CASSFVAAPIYSNQPQHF
TRBD2,TRBJ2-7,few,TRBV9,TGTGCCAGCAGCGTAGGGCGGGGGGCCTACGAGCAGTACTTC,CASSVGRGAYEQYF
NA,TRBJ1-3,many,TRBV10-3,TGTGCCATCAGTGTCGGAGGTGGAAACACCATATATTTT,CAISVGGGNTIYF
NA,TRBJ1-1,many,TRBV12-3/TRBV12-4,TGTGCCAGCAGTCAAGGGAGGTTCGCTGAAGCTTTCTTT,CASSQGRFAEAFF
TRBD1,TRBJ2-3,NA,TRBV10-3,TGTGCCAACTGGGACAGGAGCACAGATACGCAGTATTTT,CANWDRSTDTQYF
TRBD2,TRBJ2-1,once,TRBV12-3/TRBV12-4,TGTGCCAGCAGTTACAGTAGCGGGAGGGCCGATGAGCAGTTCTTC,CASSYSSGRADEQFF
NA,TRBJ2-3,few,TRBV5-4,TGTGCCAGCAGCTTGTTCCAGGGTCTCACAGATACGCAGTATTTT,CASSLFQGLTDTQYF
NA,TRBJ1-1,few,TRBV9,TGTGCCAGCAGCGTAGGTAGGGATCTGAACACTGAAGCTTTCTTT,CASSVGRDLNTEAFF
NA,TRBJ2-7,many,TRBV6-2/TRBV6-3,TGTGCCAGCAGTTACCTCGGACGAGGAAGCTCCTACGAGCAGTACTTC,CASSYLGRGSSYEQYF
NA,TRBJ2-7,few,TRBV27,TGTGCCAGCAGACATCTAAATACCTACGAGCAGTACTTC,CASRHLNTYEQYF
NA,TRBJ2-1,many,TRBV30,TGTGCCTGGAGTGCAGGGCGGCAGTTCTTC,CAWSAGRQFF
NA,TRBJ2-7,many,TRBV7-9,TGTGCCAGCAGCTTAGCACAGGAATACGAGCAGTACTTC,CASSLAQEYEQYF
NA,TRBJ2-7,many,TRBV4-1,TGCGCCAGCAGCCTCAACAGGGAGTACGAGCAGTACTTC,CASSLNREYEQYF
TRBD2,TRBJ2-7,many,TRBV29-1,TGCAGCCCCGGACTAGGACAATACGAGCAGTACTTC,CSPGLGQYEQYF
NA,TRBJ2-7,many,TRBV20-1,TGCAGTGCGCCTTACAGGGATCGGCCCCACTTC,CSAPYRDRPHF
NA,TRBJ1-3,many,TRBV7-2,TGTGCCAGCAGCCCGATCATAACTGGAAACACCATATATTTT,CASSPIITGNTIYF
TRBD1,TRBJ1-1,few,TRBV15,TGTGCCACCAGCAGACCCCTTCGACAGGGGAGGTATGGAACTGAAGCTTTCTTT,CATSRPLRQGRYGTEAFF
NA,TRBJ1-1,few,TRBV5-4,TGTGCCAGCAGCTTGTACGACTTCCTAACCAACACTGAAGCTTTCTTT,CASSLYDFLTNTEAFF
NA,TRBJ2-7,NA,TRBV20-1,TGCAGTGCGAAGGCAGGGACTTTCTACGAGCAGTACTTC,CSAKAGTFYEQYF
NA,TRBJ1-5,NA,TRBV6-5,TGTGCCAGCAGTTATACCCCGGCGCAGCCCCAGCATTTT,CASSYTPAQPQHF
TRBD1,TRBJ2-6,few,TRBV19,TGTGCCAGTAGTCAGGGGGCCCGCTCTGGGGCCAACGTCCTGACTTTC,CASSQGARSGANVLTF
NA,TRBJ2-7,many,TRBV5-8,TGTGCCAGCAGCCCCCACCCCTTAGCGCCCGAGCAGTACTTC,CASSPHPLAPEQYF
NA,TRBJ2-7,many,TRBV29-1,TGCAGCGTCCTACCAAATGGGGCTTACTACGAGCAGTACTTC,CSVLPNGAYYEQYF
NA,TRBJ2-2,NA,TRBV27,TGTGCCAGCAAGGGGGGGGGACACCGGGAGCTGTTTTTT,CASKGGGHRELFF
NA,TRBJ1-1,many,TRBV15,TGTGCCACCAGCAGAGGACTCAGGGAATTGGGAACTGAAGCTTTCTTT,CATSRGLRELGTEAFF
NA,TRBJ2-1,many,TRBV7-9,TGTGCCAGCAGCTTACCGGTGCCGGGAGTAGGGCCCTACAATGAGCAGTTCTTC,CASSLPVPGVGPYNEQFF
TRBD1,TRBJ2-1,many,TRBV4-3,TGCGCCAGCAGCCACCGCCGGACAGGGTCCTACAATGAGCAGTTCTTC,CASSHRRTGSYNEQFF
NA,TRBJ2-7,many,TRBV7-9,TGTGCCAGCAGCCCCCCCGGGGCCTACGAGCAGTACTTC,CASSPPGAYEQYF
NA,TRBJ1-4,many,TRBV20-1,TGCAGTGCTAGAGATGACAGCCTTAATGAAAAACTGTTTTTT,CSARDDSLNEKLFF
TRBD1,TRBJ1-5,NA,TRBV25-1,TGTGCCAGCAGTTCCGCTAGGGGGCCGAGCAATCAGCCCCAGCATTTT,CASSSARGPSNQPQHF
NA,TRBJ1-5,NA,TRBV28,TGTGCCAGCAGGCCCGGGGGAGGGGGTGTTCAGCCCCAGCATTTT,CASRPGGGGVQPQHF
NA,TRBJ1-2,many,TRBV4-3,TGCGCCAGCAGCCAAGATTACGGGGGGCATGGCTATGGCTACACCTTC,CASSQDYGGHGYGYTF
TRBD2,TRBJ2-7,NA,TRBV19,TGTGCCAGTAGTATAGATAGCGGGGGAGATACCTACGAGCAGTACTTC,CASSIDSGGDTYEQYF
NA,TRBJ2-1,NA,TRBV27,TGTGCCAGCAGTTTATCCGCCCATCCTGGTGGGAGCTCCTACAATGAGCAGTTCTTC,CASSLSAHPGGSSYNEQFF
NA,TRBJ1-6,many,TRBV7-6,TGTGCCAGCAGCTTATACGAGCCTGGGCTAAGCCTTCATTCACCCCTCCACTTT,CASSLYEPGLSLHSPLHF
TRBD2,TRBJ2-7,many,TRBV7-9,TGTGCCAGCAGCTCCTCTTTTAGCGGGGACTACGAGCAGTACTTC,CASSSSFSGDYEQYF
NA,TRBJ2-5,many,TRBV10-2,TGCGCCAGCAGTGACGGCCGTACCGCCGGCCAGTACTTC,CASSDGRTAGQYF
NA,TRBJ2-7,many,TRBV14,TGTGCCAGCAGCCACGACTCCGGCACGGGGGTGCTCTCCTACGAGCAGTACTTC,CASSHDSGTGVLSYEQYF
NA,TRBJ2-2,many,TRBV12-3/TRBV12-4,TGTGCCAGCAGTTTAATACCCCCCTTGGGCGGGGAGCTGTTTTTT,CASSLIPPLGGELFF
NA,TRBJ2-2,few,TRBV12-3/TRBV12-4,TGTGCCAGCGAAAACCTGGGGTCCGGGGAGCTGTTTTTT,CASENLGSGELFF
TRBD1,TRBJ1-4,NA,TRBV9,TGTGCCAGCAGCCCAGGGGGGGGGCCTCGGGAAAAACTGTTTTTT,CASSPGGGPREKLFF
NA,TRBJ2-3,once,TRBV7-9,NA,CASSLVNWGLGTDTRYF
NA,TRBJ2-7,many,TRBV4-1,TGCGCCAGCAGCCAGGTCCGGGGGACCTACGAGCAGTACTTC,CASSQVRGTYEQYF
NA,TRBJ2-5,many,TRBV5-6,TGTGCCAGCAGCTCCTACGGGCAGCAAGAGACCCAGTACTTC,CASSSYGQQETQYF
NA,TRBJ2-7,few,TRBV27,TGTGCCAGCAGTTTTAAGGCAACCTACGAGCAGTACTTC,CASSFKATYEQYF
NA,TRBJ2-5,many,TRBV30,TGTGCCTGGAGTGTACTTGGTGAGACCCAGTACTTC,CAWSVLGETQYF
NA,TRBJ2-7,NA,TRBV28,TGTGCCAGCACCCGTCACGGTCTCGAGCAGTACTTC,CASTRHGLEQYF
TRBD2,TRBJ2-3,many,TRBV5-4,TGTGCCAGCAACTATCTAGCGGGAGGGCCGGCAGATACGCAGTATTTT,CASNYLAGGPADTQYF
TRBD1,TRBJ1-2,NA,TRBV5-1,TGCGCCAGCAGCTCAGACAGGGACTTACACTATGGCTACACCTTC,CASSSDRDLHYGYTF